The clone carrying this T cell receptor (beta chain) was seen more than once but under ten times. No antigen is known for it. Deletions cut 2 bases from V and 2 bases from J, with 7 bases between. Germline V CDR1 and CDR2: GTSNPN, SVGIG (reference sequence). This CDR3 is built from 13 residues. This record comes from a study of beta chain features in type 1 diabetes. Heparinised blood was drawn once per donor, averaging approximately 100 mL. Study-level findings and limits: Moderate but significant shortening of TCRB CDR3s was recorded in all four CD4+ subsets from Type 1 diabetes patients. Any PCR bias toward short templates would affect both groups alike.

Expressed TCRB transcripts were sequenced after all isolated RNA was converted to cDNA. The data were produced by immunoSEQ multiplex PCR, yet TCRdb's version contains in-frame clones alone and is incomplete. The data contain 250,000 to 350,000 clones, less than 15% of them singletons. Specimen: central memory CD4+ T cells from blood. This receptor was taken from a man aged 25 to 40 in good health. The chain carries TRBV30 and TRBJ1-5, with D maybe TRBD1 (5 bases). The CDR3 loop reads CAWSLGGNQPQHF. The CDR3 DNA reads TGTGCCTGGAGTCTGGGGGGCAATCAGCCCCAGCATTTT.